The 5 T cell receptor beta chains below were found in one sample sequenced in a study of blood T cell repertoires in COVID-19. The data were produced by immunoSEQ multiplex PCR, yet TCRdb's version contains in-frame clones alone and is incomplete. The table shows 150,000 or so clones, with around 78% occurring only once. Input material: peripheral blood. The receptors stem from a woman of 80 years or more with active or convalescent COVID-19.

This chain connects TRBV2 to TRBJ2-7, with 7 nucleotides matching TRBD1. CDR1 and CDR2 from the germline V gene are SNHLY and FYNNEI. There are 14 residues in the CDR3. Trimming removed 7 bases from V and 2 bases from J; junction bases left unmatched: 8. This chain's CDR3 is CASTRLGTAYEQYF. The CDR3 DNA follows: TGTGCCAGCACCCGCCTGGGGACAGCCTACGAGCAGTACTTC.

This clone came up once. The chain carries TRBV15 and TRBJ2-1; 9 bases fit TRBD1. The V gene end was trimmed by 8 bases and the J gene end by 4 bases; junction bases not matched to a gene: 6. There are 14 residues in the CDR3. In germline, CDR1 is LNHNV, CDR2 YYDKDF (reference sequence). CDR3: CATGTGTGYNEQFF. The DNA of the CDR3 is TGTGCCACCGGAACCGGGACAGGGTACAATGAGCAGTTCTTC.

This chain's CDR3 is CATSDPGAYQPQHF. DNA for the CDR3: TGTGCCACCAGTGACCCGGGAGCTTATCAGCCCCAGCATTTT. This chain joins TRBV24-1 and TRBJ1-5; D gene unclear. Germline assignment: CDR1 KGHDR and CDR2 SFDVKD. V gave up 4 bases and J gave up 5 bases, with 11 bases separating them. The CDR3 sequence is 14 residues long.

The V call is TRBV18, the J call TRBJ2-1, with D perhaps matching TRBD1 (5 bases). With 5 bases removed from V and 4 bases from J, the gap between germline ends came to 18 bases. CDR1 and CDR2 from the germline V gene are KGHSH and LQKENI. The CDR3 runs 16 residues. This CDR3 reads CASSYTANTGYNEQFF. The CDR3, as DNA: TGTGCCAGCTCATACACCGCAAACACAGGATACAATGAGCAGTTCTTC.

J is TRBJ1-1 and V is TRBV6-6; D is ambiguous. CDR3 length: 14 amino acids. The V gene's germline CDR1 is MNHNY and CDR2 SVGAGI (reference sequence). The V end lost 0 bases, the J end lost 7 bases, and 12 bases lay between the germline ends. CDR3 loop: CASSYSSLSVEAFF. In DNA, the CDR3 is TGTGCCAGCAGTTACTCAAGTCTAAGTGTTGAAGCTTTCTTT.